What follows are 6 T cell receptor beta chains derived from one specimen sequenced in a study of T cells in Graves' hyperthyroidism and ophthalmopathy. Researchers took RNA transcripts and amplified the TCR beta CDR3 regions from them. In the first-round RT-PCR of the TCR CDR3, the HTBI primer set was used. TCRdb re-called the multiplex PCR reads through MiXCR, storing one row per CDR3 protein. The sample records 610,000 or so distinct CDR3 sequences, 35% to 55% being singletons. The sequenced sample consisted of peripheral blood or thyroid tissue (not recorded which). Source of these receptors: a woman younger than 35 with Graves' hyperthyroidism.

Only a few counts were recorded for this clonotype. This chain joins TRBV2 and TRBJ1-3; D not resolved. CDR1 is SNHLY and CDR2 is FYNNEI in the germline V gene. The CDR3 is made up of 16 amino acids. Trimming stripped 8 bases from V and 0 bases from J, with 17 bases between. This CDR3 reads CASSPRPPNSGNTIYF. For the CDR3, the DNA is TGTGCCAGCTCACCTAGGCCGCCAAACTCTGGAAACACCATATATTTT.

This clonotype was seen many times. The V gene is TRBV12-5, the J gene TRBJ1-1; D remains unclear. This CDR3 region has 18 residues. With 6 bases removed from V and 6 bases from J, the gap between germline ends came to 29 bases. Germline V CDR1 and CDR2: LGHNT, FRNRAP. The CDR3 DNA is TGTGCTAGTGGACTACGACCCGGTTGGGGATCATCCAATTCTGAAGCTTTCTTT. Its translation is CASGLRPGWGSSNSEAFF.

The chain carries TRBV29-1 and TRBJ2-5; 8 bases are a match to TRBD2. The CDR3 contains 14 residues. Trimming cost V 0 bases and J 6 bases; bases outside gene matches: 6. Germline CDR1 is SQVTM and CDR2 is ANQGSEA. The CDR3 region is CSVEERISGKTQYF. The CDR3 region has the DNA TGCAGCGTTGAAGAAAGGATTAGCGGGAAGACCCAGTACTTC. The entire variable domain, with the rest obtained from reference TRBV29-1 and TRBJ2-5, is as follows: SAVISQKPSRDICQRGTSLTIQCQVDSQVTMMFWYRQQPGQSLTLIATANQGSEATYESGFVIDKFPISRPNLTFSTLTVSNMSPEDSSIYLCSVEERISGKTQYFGPGTRLLVL.

The genes are TRBV14 and TRBJ2-2, with TRBD2 matching 12 bases. Germline V lookup: CDR1 SGHDN, CDR2 FVKESK. The CDR3 runs to 18 residues. V shed 6 bases and J 5 bases; nucleotides not matched to a gene: 13. The CDR3 spells CASSLSGLAGFRTGELFF. CDR3 DNA: TGTGCCAGCAGTTTGTCTGGACTAGCGGGATTTAGGACCGGGGAGCTGTTTTTT.

V usage is TRBV7-9 and J usage is TRBJ1-5; 7 nucleotides align to TRBD1. Germline CDR1 SEHNR, CDR2 FQNEAQ (reference sequence). The CDR3 runs 14 residues. V shed 8 bases and J 2 bases; nucleotides not matched to a gene: 6. The CDR3 DNA reads TGTGCCAGCGGAACAGGGGCGGGCAATCAGCCCCAGCATTTT. Protein product: CASGTGAGNQPQHF.

This clonotype was seen ten or more times. This chain links TRBV10-3 with TRBJ1-6; 8 bases agree with TRBD1. Germline CDR1 and CDR2: ENHRY and SYGVKD. With 9 bases clipped from V and 7 bases from J, the junction kept 5 bases outside the gene matches. The CDR3 has 13 amino acids. CDR3 amino acids: CAISDRGNSPLHF. CDR3 bases: TGTGCCATTTCCGACAGGGGCAATTCACCCCTCCACTTT.